The 26 T cell receptor beta chains listed next were all sequenced from one sample in a study of PD-1 blockade in classical Hodgkin lymphoma. Clones were sequenced by immunoSEQ multiplex PCR, and TCRdb holds only the in-frame ones, with some missing. The data hold over 15,000 clones, with roughly four fifths observed a single time. The time point denotes: cycle 4 day 1 (C4D1), after less than seven weeks of nivolumab. Every patient had relapsed following autologous stem cell transplantation, and cohorts differed in brentuximab vedotin exposure. Isolation of CD4+ T cells from thawed PBMCs was performed by magnetic negative selection. Specimen: CD4+ T cells from blood, collected before the fourth cycle of nivolumab. These receptors originate from a human donor with classical Hodgkin lymphoma.

The chain links TRBV7-2 to TRBJ2-7; 7 bases align to TRBD2. Germline V gene sequence: CDR1 SGHTA, CDR2 FQGNSA. The CDR3 is made up of 15 amino acids. V shed 0 bases and J 3 bases; nucleotides not matched to a gene: 5. The CDR3 nucleotides read TGTGCCAGCAGCTTAGCTGGACTAGGCTTCTACGAGCAGTACGTC. The encoded protein is CASSLAGLGFYEQYV.

J is TRBJ1-5 and V is TRBV6-1, with TRBD1 as a possible D gene (6 bases). The CDR3 length is 15 residues. Trimming stripped 6 bases from V and 4 bases from J, with 16 bases between. The germline V gene has CDR1 MNHNS and CDR2 SASEGT. The CDR3 DNA is TGTGCCAGCAGGAAGGCAGGGGACCATAATCAGCCCCAGCATTTT. Translation: CASRKAGDHNQPQHF.

The chain is built from TRBV7-9 and TRBJ2-7; 11 bases are a match to TRBD1. V shed 5 bases and J 5 bases; nucleotides not matched to a gene: 8. The germline V gene encodes CDR1 SEHNR and CDR2 FQNEAQ (reference sequence). This CDR3 region has 15 residues. The CDR3 DNA sequence: TGTGCCAGCAGCCACACGGGGACAGGGGGAGACGAGCAGTACTTC. This encodes CASSHTGTGGDEQYF. The full variable domain, its missing parts supplied by reference TRBV7-9 and TRBJ2-7, is DTGVSQNPRHKITKRGQNVTFRCDPISEHNRLYWYRQTLGQGPEFLTYFQNEAQLEKSRLLSDRFSAERPKGSFSTLEIQRTEQGDSAMYLCASSHTGTGGDEQYFGPGTRLTVT.

The chain joins TRBV29-1 to TRBJ2-7; D may be TRBD1 or TRBD2 (5 bases each). Per germline, CDR1 SQVTM and CDR2 ANQGSEA. The CDR3 is made up of 13 amino acids. The ends were cut back, 3 bases at V and 7 bases at J, with 16 bases in the middle. DNA for the CDR3: TGCAGCGTTGAGTACCAAGGGACGGGGGAGCAGTACTTC. Amino acids: CSVEYQGTGEQYF.

This chain's CDR3 is CASSTQGMGYGYTF. CDR3 nucleotide sequence: TGTGCCAGCAGCACACAGGGTATGGGCTATGGCTACACCTTC. This chain connects TRBV2 to TRBJ1-2; a possible D gene is TRBD1 (6 bases). This CDR3 contains 14 residues. From germline, CDR1 is SNHLY and CDR2 FYNNEI. With 6 bases removed from V and 4 bases from J, the gap between germline ends came to 15 bases.

This clone was seen just once. The chain is built from TRBV19 and TRBJ2-1; TRBD2 matches 11 bases. This CDR3 has 17 amino acids. V shed 7 bases and J 6 bases; nucleotides not matched to a gene: 14. Germline CDR1 is LNHDA and CDR2 is SQIVND (reference sequence). In DNA, the CDR3 is TGTGCCAGTAATGGGAATGTTGGTAGCGGGGGGGTCAATGAGCAGTTCTTC. Translation gives CASNGNVGSGGVNEQFF.

V usage is TRBV13 and J usage is TRBJ2-1; D not resolved. Per germline, CDR1 PRHDT and CDR2 FYEKMQ (reference sequence). The CDR3 is 15 residues long. V lost 4 bases to trimming and J lost 0 bases, with 10 bases between them. The CDR3 coding sequence is TGTGCCAGCAGCTCACTTTACAGCTCCTACAATGAGCAGTTCTTC. The encoded protein is CASSSLYSSYNEQFF.

The sample holds a few counts of this clone. The chain combines TRBV4-3 with TRBJ2-1; TRBD2 matches at 8 bases. CDR3 length: 15 amino acids. V lost 3 bases and J lost 6; bases outside the gene matches: 7. The germline CDR1 and CDR2 sequences are LGHNA and YSLEER. Written as DNA, the CDR3 is TGCGCCAGCAGCCAGCAATCTGCGGGAGGCAATGAGCAGTTCTTC. It encodes CASSQQSAGGNEQFF.

V and J are TRBV6-5 and TRBJ1-6; D may be TRBD1 (6 bases). This CDR3 contains 15 residues. Per germline, CDR1 MNHEY and CDR2 SVGAGI. Trimming stripped 7 bases from V and 8 bases from J, with 18 bases between. CDR3 nucleotide sequence: TGTGCCAGCACCAAGCGGGGGGCCTCCGATTCACCCCTCCACTTT. It specifies CASTKRGASDSPLHF.

The chain has TRBV5-1 and TRBJ1-5; D is undetermined. The CDR3 spans 15 residues. V was shortened by 0 bases and J by 0 bases, with 7 bases between the two germline ends. The germline V gene encodes CDR1 SGHRS and CDR2 YFSETQ. The DNA for the CDR3 is TGCGCCAGCAGCTTGGAGGGATATAGCAATCAGCCCCAGCATTTT. Translated, it gives CASSLEGYSNQPQHF.

The V and J genes are TRBV19 and TRBJ2-3; 11 nucleotides line up with TRBD1. Germline V gene data show CDR1 as LNHDA and CDR2 as SQIVND (reference sequence). V trimming: 8 bases; J trimming: 6 bases; junction bases outside the gene matches: 4. The CDR3 extends over 13 amino acids. The CDR3 spells CASGGTGGDTQYF. DNA of the CDR3: TGTGCCAGTGGCGGGACAGGGGGGGATACGCAGTATTTT.

This clone occurred a few times. The V and J genes are TRBV5-1 and TRBJ1-2; D remains unclear. Per germline, CDR1 SGHRS and CDR2 YFSETQ. Trimming removed 0 bases from V and 0 bases from J, with 18 bases in between. This CDR3 has 18 amino acids. DNA of the CDR3: TGCGCCAGCAGCTTGGCCCCGACCGATAGATCCCCTAACTATGGCTACACCTTC. As protein: CASSLAPTDRSPNYGYTF. Based on the CDR3 plus reference TRBV5-1 and TRBJ1-2, the full variable domain is KAGVTQTPRYLIKTRGQQVTLSCSPISGHRSVSWYQQTPGQGLQFLFEYFSETQRNKGNFPGRFSGRQFSNSRSEMNVSTLELGDSALYLCASSLAPTDRSPNYGYTFGSGTRLTVV.

This clone was found a few times. The rearrangement links TRBV6-1 to TRBJ1-5, with D possibly TRBD1 on 5 matching bases. V was cut by 7 bases and J by 6 bases, with 19 bases left in between. This CDR3 spans 15 amino acids. From germline, CDR1 is MNHNS and CDR2 SASEGT. Here the CDR3 DNA reads TGTGCCAGCACGGATATCTGGGGGGGAGGTCAGCCCCAGCATTTT. Translated: CASTDIWGGGQPQHF.

V and J are TRBV4-3 and TRBJ1-1; a possible D gene is TRBD1 (5 bases). This CDR3 has 15 amino acids. The germline CDR1 and CDR2 sequences are LGHNA and YSLEER. V was shortened by 0 bases and J by 0 bases, with 8 bases between the two germline ends. CDR3: CASSQDGGMNTEAFF. In DNA form, the CDR3 reads TGCGCCAGCAGCCAAGATGGGGGGATGAACACTGAAGCTTTCTTT.

V is TRBV7-2 and J is TRBJ2-3; weak D call: TRBD2 (5 bases). The germline V and J ends were trimmed by 6 bases and 2 bases, with 18 bases remaining between them. This CDR3 is 16 amino acids long. Germline V lookup: CDR1 SGHTA, CDR2 FQGNSA. The CDR3 is CASSREGPQTTDTQYF. CDR3 DNA: TGTGCCAGCAGTCGAGAGGGCCCCCAGACCACAGATACGCAGTATTTT.

The V and J genes are TRBV7-9 and TRBJ2-7; TRBD2 might be the D (6 bases). The germline V gene has CDR1 SEHNR and CDR2 FQNEAQ (reference sequence). V lost 2 bases, J lost 1 base, and 18 bases lay in between. The CDR3 consists of 17 residues. DNA of the CDR3: TGTGCCAGCAGCTTATCCGGTTGGCGGGAAGGGTCCTACGAGCAGTACTTC. This gives the protein CASSLSGWREGSYEQYF.

The chain uses TRBV19 and TRBJ1-2; D is undetermined. The CDR3 is made up of 12 amino acids. V lost 9 bases, J lost 3 bases, and 11 bases lay in between. In germline, CDR1 is LNHDA, CDR2 SQIVND (reference sequence). The CDR3 region has the DNA TGTGCCAGCAAAGACCGAGACTATGGCTACACCTTC. Its protein is CASKDRDYGYTF.

V is TRBV28 and J is TRBJ2-4; 7 nucleotides match TRBD2. Germline loops: CDR1 MDHEN, CDR2 SYDVKM. V gave up 3 bases and J gave up 2 bases; unmatched junction bases: 4. This CDR3 contains 15 residues. CDR3 sequence: CASSFPSGTKNIQYF. CDR3 in DNA: TGTGCCAGCAGTTTCCCTAGCGGTACCAAAAACATTCAGTACTTC.

This clone has a handful of counts. The genes are TRBV6-5 and TRBJ1-6; D not resolved. Germline V gives CDR1 MNHEY, CDR2 SVGAGI. The V and J ends lost 6 bases and 9 bases respectively, with 12 bases between them. The CDR3 extends over 13 amino acids. The CDR3 region has the DNA TGTGCCAGCAGCCGCCCGGAGGGTTCACCCCTCCACTTT. Its protein is CASSRPEGSPLHF.

This chain connects TRBV5-4 to TRBJ1-2; 7 positions match TRBD1. Germline assignment: CDR1 SGHNT and CDR2 YYREEE (reference sequence). V was clipped by 1 base and J by 0 bases; unmatched bases: 6. The CDR3 extends over 16 amino acids. CDR3: CASSLPGTASNYGYTF. DNA of the CDR3: TGTGCCAGCAGCTTGCCCGGGACAGCCTCTAACTATGGCTACACCTTC.

The CDR3 nucleotides are TGTGCCAGCAGCTTGGGACAGATCAACACCATATATTTT. Protein: CASSLGQINTIYF. The rearrangement joins TRBV5-6 to TRBJ1-3, with D perhaps matching TRBD1 (5 bases). This CDR3 is 13 amino acids long. Trimming stripped 0 bases from V and 7 bases from J, with 8 bases between. The germline V gene encodes CDR1 SGHDT and CDR2 YYEEEE.

J is TRBJ2-7 and V is TRBV28; D remains unclear. Germline CDR1 reads MDHEN; CDR2 reads SYDVKM. V lost 8 bases and J lost 6, with 17 bases in between. This CDR3 comprises 13 residues. The CDR3: CASALRLTGEQYV. CDR3 in DNA: TGTGCCAGCGCTCTTCGATTGACGGGCGAGCAGTACGTC.

The rearrangement uses TRBV5-1 and TRBJ2-5; D is perhaps TRBD2 (6 bases). CDR1 and CDR2 from the germline V gene are SGHRS and YFSETQ. This CDR3 is 12 amino acids long. V was pared by 5 bases and J by 7 bases, with 12 bases between. CDR3 protein: CASREGLGTQYF. CDR3 DNA: TGCGCCAGCAGGGAGGGTTTAGGGACCCAGTACTTC.

CDR3 bases: TGTGCCAGCAACGGAATTGGGGCCTACGAGCAGTACTTC. It yields the protein CASNGIGAYEQYF. This chain connects TRBV5-6 to TRBJ2-7; D is ambiguous. Per germline, CDR1 SGHDT and CDR2 YYEEEE. V lost 6 bases to trimming and J lost 2 bases, with 12 bases between them. The CDR3 contains 13 residues. The full variable domain, completed using reference TRBV5-6 and TRBJ2-7, is DAGVTQSPTHLIKTRGQQVTLRCSPKSGHDTVSWYQQALGQGPQFIFQYYEEEERQRGNFPDRFSGHQFPNYSSELNVNALLLGDSALYLCASNGIGAYEQYFGPGTRLTVT.

V and J are TRBV7-9 and TRBJ2-3, with D perhaps matching TRBD1 (5 bases). The ends were cut back, 5 bases at V and 0 bases at J, with 15 bases in the middle. Germline V gives CDR1 SEHNR, CDR2 FQNEAQ (reference sequence). The CDR3 length is 16 residues. CDR3 loop: CASSQLDRASTDTQYF. The CDR3 nucleotides are TGTGCCAGCAGCCAGCTAGACAGAGCTAGCACAGATACGCAGTATTTT. Complete variable domain (other parts from reference TRBV7-9 and TRBJ2-3): DTGVSQNPRHKITKRGQNVTFRCDPISEHNRLYWYRQTLGQGPEFLTYFQNEAQLEKSRLLSDRFSAERPKGSFSTLEIQRTEQGDSAMYLCASSQLDRASTDTQYFGPGTRLTVL.

V and J are TRBV7-2 and TRBJ1-6, with 8 bases matching TRBD1. There are 17 residues in the CDR3. Trimming at V came to 5 bases and at J to 2 bases, leaving 8 bases not matched to a gene. CDR1 SGHTA and CDR2 FQGNSA come from the germline V gene. CDR3: CASSPPGQGPYNSPLHF. The CDR3 nucleotides are TGTGCCAGCAGCCCCCCCGGACAGGGCCCCTATAATTCACCCCTCCACTTT.